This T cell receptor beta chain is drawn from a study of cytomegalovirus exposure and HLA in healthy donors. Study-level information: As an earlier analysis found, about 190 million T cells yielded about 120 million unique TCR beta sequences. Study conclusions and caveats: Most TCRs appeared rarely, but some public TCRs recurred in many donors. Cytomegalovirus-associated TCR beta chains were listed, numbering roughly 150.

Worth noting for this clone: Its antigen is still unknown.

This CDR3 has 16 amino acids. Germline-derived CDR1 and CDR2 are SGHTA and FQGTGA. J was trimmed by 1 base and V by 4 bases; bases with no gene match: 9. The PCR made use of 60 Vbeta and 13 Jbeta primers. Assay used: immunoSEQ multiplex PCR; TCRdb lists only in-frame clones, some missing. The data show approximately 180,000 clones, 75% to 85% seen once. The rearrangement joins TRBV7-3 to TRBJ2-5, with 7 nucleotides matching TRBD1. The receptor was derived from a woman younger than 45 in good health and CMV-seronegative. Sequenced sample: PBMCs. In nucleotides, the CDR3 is TGTGCCAGCAGCTCTCAGACAGGGACGAGCCAAGAGACCCAGTACTTC. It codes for CASSSQTGTSQETQYF.